Listed below are T cell receptor beta chains from one sample, sequenced in a study of human T cells and chemical hapten exposure. MiXCR was run by TCRdb on the RACE reads, yielding one entry per CDR3 protein. Of under 75,000 distinct CDR3 sequences in the sample, over 8.5% were seen once. The sample was whole blood, taken in connection with sensitization to the hapten diphenylcyclopropenone (DPC). The receptors were gathered from a woman aged 50 to 60 with alopecia areata. Some clones in this sample may be carry-over from other donors' samples. The CDR3 runs from the conserved cysteine through the conserved F or W. Each record gives: V gene, J gene, clone size, D gene, CDR3 DNA, CDR3 protein. The D gene is left open where the match is weak. The size entry is marked missing in some rows and otherwise reads once, few, many or a size class.

TRBV12-3/TRBV12-4	TRBJ2-5	few	.	TGTGCCAGCAGACATTTAACGGAGACCCAGTACTTC	CASRHLTETQYF
TRBV13	TRBJ1-2	few	.	TGTGCCAGCAGCCCCGGACCTGGCTATGGCTACACCTTC	CASSPGPGYGYTF
TRBV11-2	TRBJ2-1	many	.	TGTGCCAGCAGCTTAGAGGGATTCACCGGCAATGAGCAGTTCTTC	CASSLEGFTGNEQFF
TRBV3-1	TRBJ1-1	many	.	TGTGCCAGCAGCATACAGGTTGGAGGGAACACTGAAGCTTTCTTT	CASSIQVGGNTEAFF
TRBV7-2	TRBJ2-3	many	TRBD2	TGTGCCAGCAGCTTAGGCGCTGGGCGGGGGGCGACAGATACGCAGTATTTT	CASSLGAGRGATDTQYF
TRBV5-1	TRBJ2-1	few	.	TGCGCCAGCAGCCTAGCTGGAGGGCAACCTTACAATGAGCAGTTCTTC	CASSLAGGQPYNEQFF
TRBV12-3/TRBV12-4	TRBJ2-6	many	.	TGTGCCAGCAGCATTGGTAACAGGGTTGGTGGGGCCAACGTCCTGACTTTC	CASSIGNRVGGANVLTF
TRBV2	TRBJ2-7	few	.	TGTGCCAGCAGTGAAACGGCTTTCGAGCAGTACTTC	CASSETAFEQYF
TRBV5-1	TRBJ1-1	many	.	TGCGCCAGCAGCTTGGGAGGAGGGGAAGCTGAAGCTTTCTTT	CASSLGGGEAEAFF
TRBV12-3/TRBV12-4	TRBJ2-2	many	TRBD1	TGTGCCAGCAGTCCGTTCGGGACAGGGGGGTCCGGGGAGCTGTTTTTT	CASSPFGTGGSGELFF
TRBV18	TRBJ2-3	few	TRBD1	TGTGCCAGCTCACCGACTATATTTGGACAGGGTGGCACAGATACGCAGTATTTT	CASSPTIFGQGGTDTQYF
TRBV7-2	TRBJ1-3	.	.	TGTGCCAGCAGCTTCCCTCCTCCCGGGACCGAGGGAGGGGGAAACACCATATATTTT	CASSFPPPGTEGGGNTIYF
TRBV7-2	TRBJ2-5	.	.	TGTGCCAGCAGCTTAACGTTAAGGGGCGCGAAGACCCAGTACTTC	CASSLTLRGAKTQYF
TRBV20-1	TRBJ1-1	many	TRBD1	TGCAGTGCCAGAGGACAGGGCTCGTTGAACACTGAAGCTTTCTTT	CSARGQGSLNTEAFF
TRBV6-5	TRBJ2-1	many	.	TGTGCCAGTAGGGGAACTGGATCCTTTAATGAGCAGTTCTTC	CASRGTGSFNEQFF
TRBV4-2	TRBJ2-1	many	.	TGTGCCAGCAGCCAGGCGGACTTTCGTTACTACAATGAGCAGTTCTTC	CASSQADFRYYNEQFF
TRBV7-2	TRBJ1-1	many	.	TGTGCCAGCAGCTTAGCCAACCTGAACACTGAAGCTTTCTTT	CASSLANLNTEAFF
TRBV29-1	TRBJ1-2	many	TRBD1	TGCAGCGTTGGGTTGACAGGGAGTAACTATGGCTACACCTTC	CSVGLTGSNYGYTF
TRBV20-1	TRBJ2-3	many	.	TGCAGTGCTAGAAAGGGGGGGCCAGATACGCAGTATTTT	CSARKGGPDTQYF
TRBV11-3	TRBJ2-2	many	.	TGTGCCAGCAGCCCCAAGGGCCCCGCGAACACCGGGGAGCTGTTTTTT	CASSPKGPANTGELFF
TRBV2	TRBJ1-2	many	.	TGTGCCAGCAGTGTTAGTAGAGATGGCTACACCTTC	CASSVSRDGYTF
TRBV4-3	TRBJ2-1	many	.	TGCGCCAGCAGCCTCCTACTGAAGGGCTCCAGCTCCTACAATGAGCAGTTCTTC	CASSLLLKGSSSYNEQFF
TRBV28	TRBJ1-1	many	.	TGTGCCAGCAGTGTACAGGGTGGGGAAGCTTTCTTT	CASSVQGGEAFF
TRBV6-5	TRBJ1-6	few	.	TGTGCCAGCAGTTACCAGGGAGGGGGAGGATTCTCCTATAATTCACCCCTCCACTTT	CASSYQGGGGFSYNSPLHF
TRBV3-1	TRBJ1-5	few	.	TGTGCCAGCAGCCAAGGTGGGTATCAGCCCCAGCATTTT	CASSQGGYQPQHF
TRBV7-6	TRBJ2-2	few	.	TGTGCCACACAGGCCCAAGGAGGGGAGCTGTTTTTT	CATQAQGGELFF
TRBV5-5	TRBJ1-3	many	.	TGTGCCAGCAGCTTGGCAGGGAGCTCTGGAAACACCATATATTTT	CASSLAGSSGNTIYF
TRBV20-1	TRBJ2-6	.	.	TGCAGTGCTAGCGTATCCTCTGGGGCCAACGTCCTGACTTTC	CSASVSSGANVLTF
TRBV18	TRBJ1-1	.	TRBD1	TGTGCCAGCCCACAAACGACAGGGCGCACTGAAGCTTTCTTT	CASPQTTGRTEAFF
TRBV12-3/TRBV12-4	TRBJ2-2	.	.	TGTGCCAGCAGTCGACAGCAGAACACCGGGGAGCTGTTTTTT	CASSRQQNTGELFF
TRBV7-6	TRBJ2-3	.	.	TGTGCCAGCAGCTTAGACGAGGGGAATACGCAGTATTTT	CASSLDEGNTQYF
TRBV18	TRBJ2-7	.	.	TGTGCCAGCTCACCACCCCATCAGGGCAACGAGCAGTACTTC	CASSPPHQGNEQYF
TRBV7-9	TRBJ2-2	few	.	TGTGCCAGCAGCGGAGGACTGGCCGCGAACACCGGGGAGCTGTTTTTT	CASSGGLAANTGELFF
TRBV5-1	TRBJ1-1	.	.	TGCGCCAGCAGCTTAGGTACGGGATTAATGAACACTGAAGCTTTCTTT	CASSLGTGLMNTEAFF
TRBV6-6	TRBJ2-3	few	.	TGTGCCAGCGGGACCTCCCCGGGACTTTCAACAGATACGCAGTATTTT	CASGTSPGLSTDTQYF
TRBV10-1	TRBJ2-1	few	TRBD1	TGCGCCAGCAGTATGGGACAGGGCAAGGGCCAGTTCTTC	CASSMGQGKGQFF
TRBV2	TRBJ2-1	.	.	TGTGCCAGCACCGTATTGATTAGGAATGAGCAGTTCTTC	CASTVLIRNEQFF
TRBV7-9	TRBJ2-5	many	.	TGTGCCAGCAGCTTATCGGACTGGCTCGTCTACTTC	CASSLSDWLVYF
TRBV7-9	TRBJ2-5	medium-sized	.	TGTGCCAGCAGCAGCCCGGGGCGTACAAAGTTGACCCAGTACTTC	CASSSPGRTKLTQYF
TRBV11-2	TRBJ2-1	many	TRBD2	TGTGCCAGCAGCTCGGGACTAGCGGGGGGATTCGACAATGAGCAGTTCTTC	CASSSGLAGGFDNEQFF
TRBV7-2	TRBJ1-3	few	.	TGTGCCAGCAGCAGGCTAGTTGCGTATGGAAACACCATATATTTT	CASSRLVAYGNTIYF
TRBV4-3	TRBJ2-1	few	TRBD2	TGCGCCAGCAGCCAAGGAACTCGGGGGGGCTCTAAAAATGAGCAGTTCTTC	CASSQGTRGGSKNEQFF
TRBV6-6	TRBJ1-2	many	.	TGTGCCAGCAGTTCCGACGGGGGGGACGGGAGCTATGGCTACACCTTC	CASSSDGGDGSYGYTF
TRBV27	TRBJ1-6	many	.	TGTGCCAGCAGTGTAGACTCGAGGAATTCACCCCTCCACTTT	CASSVDSRNSPLHF
TRBV18	TRBJ2-1	few	.	TGTGCCAGCTCACAGTCCTCTGGGGCTGAGCAGTTCTTC	CASSQSSGAEQFF
TRBV27	TRBJ2-2	many	TRBD2	TGTGCCAGCAGTTCCCCATGGTTCAATGGGGGGAGGGACACCGGGGAGCTGTTTTTT	CASSSPWFNGGRDTGELFF
TRBV5-5	TRBJ2-1	.	TRBD1	TGTGCCAGCAGGGGTGGGACAGGGAGGCAGTTCTTC	CASRGGTGRQFF
TRBV7-2	TRBJ1-5	few	TRBD1	TGTGCCAGCAGCTTAGAAGCGACAGGGGCTTATCAGCCCCAGCATTTT	CASSLEATGAYQPQHF
TRBV5-1	TRBJ2-2	.	.	TGCGCCAGCAGTATGTCCGGGGAGCTGTTTTTT	CASSMSGELFF
TRBV6-5	TRBJ2-3	.	.	TGTGCCAGCAGGGCGATGGCGTCTAGCACAGATACGCAGTATTTT	CASRAMASSTDTQYF
TRBV28	TRBJ1-2	few	.	TGTGCCAGCAGTTTGACCATTTACTATGGCTACACCTTC	CASSLTIYYGYTF
TRBV18	TRBJ1-5	.	.	TGTGCCAGCTCGCGGACGGAAGGGGCGGCTCAGCCCCAGCATTTT	CASSRTEGAAQPQHF
TRBV28	TRBJ2-6	few	.	TGTGCCAGCAGACCACACTCCGGGGCCAACGTCCTGACTTTC	CASRPHSGANVLTF
TRBV5-1	TRBJ1-1	many	TRBD1	TGCGCCAGCAGCTCGGGAGGACAGGGTTTAACTGAAGCTTTCTTT	CASSSGGQGLTEAFF
TRBV18	TRBJ1-2	many	.	TGTGCCAGCTCACCACCGGGGGAGAGTGGCTACACCTTC	CASSPPGESGYTF